A single T cell receptor beta chain is shown here with its context. Other DNA sequences in this sample translate to the same CDR3. The data were taken from a study of blood T cell repertoires in COVID-19. Authors' data handling: Using reference gene primer amplification, nucleated cell counts were estimated. Sequencing used immunoSEQ multiplex PCR; TCRdb keeps in-frame clones, though not all of them. V and J calls plus clone size are reproduced from that table; the DNA served to infer D and trimming. The sample shows some 80,000 clones, 65% to 80% of them seen only once. Germline V gene data show CDR1 as KGHDR and CDR2 as SFDVKD. Trimming at V came to 3 bases and at J to 3 bases, leaving 3 bases not matched to a gene. The CDR3 runs to 16 residues.

Input material: peripheral blood. The chain recombines TRBV24-1 with TRBJ2-5; TRBD2 aligns across 13 bases. The receptor was isolated from a woman of 80 years or more with active or convalescent COVID-19. As DNA, the CDR3 is TGTGCCACCAGTGATGGGGGACTAGCGGGGAAAGAGACCCAGTACTTC. Translation gives CATSDGGLAGKETQYF.